A selection of T cell receptor beta chains follows, all from one sample in a study of OX40 agonist ivuxolimab in advanced cancers. Using immunoSEQ multiplex PCR, the repertoire was profiled, and TCRdb retains in-frame clones only, with some absent. The top ten hold around 5.9% of the sample, which has about 100,000 clones, approximately 87% seen once. Here the sequenced sample was CD4+ or CD8+ T cells sorted from blood, taken in a trial of the OX40 agonist ivuxolimab. These receptors were obtained from an adult with an advanced solid tumor such as melanoma, head and neck, liver or kidney cancer. Both conserved end residues are part of each CDR3. The D gene is left open where the match is weak. A clone size is listed for some rows: how often the clone was seen (once, few, many), or a class if it is expanded.

clone size	D gene	V gene	J gene	CDR3 protein	CDR3 DNA
many	-	TRBV19	TRBJ2-7	CASSIAASGGNEQYF	TGTGCCAGTAGTATAGCCGCGTCAGGTGGAAACGAGCAGTACTTC
-	-	TRBV20-1	TRBJ2-5	CSARQETQYF	TGCAGTGCTCGTCAGGAGACCCAGTACTTC
-	TRBD2	TRBV9	TRBJ2-7	CASSPGLAGTPYEQYF	TGTGCCAGCAGCCCTGGGCTAGCGGGAACTCCCTACGAGCAGTACTTC
-	-	TRBV11-3	TRBJ2-3	CASSPSRGTDTQYF	TGTGCCAGCAGCCCGAGTAGGGGCACAGATACGCAGTATTTT
-	-	TRBV7-2	TRBJ2-7	CASSLPWKPPYAQYF	TGTGCCAGCAGCCTGCCCTGGAAGCCTCCTTATGCGCAGTACTTC
-	-	TRBV7-8	TRBJ2-7	CASSLGWGLIYEQYF	TGTGCCAGCAGCTTAGGCTGGGGGCTGATCTACGAGCAGTACTTC
-	-	TRBV19	TRBJ2-7	CASSIDTGSYEQYF	TGTGCCAGTAGTATAGATACAGGATCCTACGAGCAGTACTTC
-	TRBD2	TRBV6-4	TRBJ2-3	CASSRTSGGDYTQYF	TGTGCCAGCAGCCGGACTAGCGGGGGGGATTATACGCAGTATTTT
-	-	TRBV5-1	TRBJ1-3	CASSLDPSGNTIYF	TGCGCCAGCAGCCTGGATCCCTCTGGAAACACCATATATTTT
-	-	TRBV23-1	TRBJ2-1	CASSQSLRNRRSYNEQFF	TGCGCCAGCAGTCAATCGCTTCGAAACCGCCGCTCCTACAATGAGCAGTTCTTC
-	-	TRBV25-1	TRBJ1-4	CASTTQGDEKLFF	TGTGCCAGCACGACACAAGGAGACGAAAAACTGTTTTTT
-	-	TRBV6-5	TRBJ2-5	CASSGYQETQYF	TGTGCCAGCAGTGGGTACCAAGAGACCCAGTACTTC
once	-	TRBV5-4	TRBJ2-5	CASSPGREQETQYF	TGTGCCAGCAGTCCCGGTAGAGAGCAAGAGACCCAGTACTTC
once	-	TRBV15	TRBJ1-2	CATSNPTPAGYGYTF	TGTGCCACCAGCAACCCAACGCCGGCCGGGTATGGCTACACCTTC
-	TRBD1	TRBV5-4	TRBJ2-3	CASSDGTGTDTQYF	TGTGCCAGCAGCGACGGGACAGGCACAGATACGCAGTATTTT
-	TRBD2	TRBV7-2	TRBJ2-5	CASSLLAGRETQYF	TGTGCCAGCAGCTTACTAGCGGGGAGAGAGACCCAGTACTTC
-	-	TRBV29-1	TRBJ1-2	CSVEAVYGYTF	TGCAGCGTTGAGGCAGTGTATGGCTACACCTTC
-	-	TRBV30	TRBJ1-3	CAWDLGGAVWTGNTIYF	TGTGCCTGGGACCTCGGGGGGGCAGTTTGGACTGGAAACACCATATATTTT
-	-	TRBV2	TRBJ2-1	CASSSWDEQFF	TGTGCCAGCAGTTCCTGGGATGAGCAGTTCTTC
-	-	TRBV2	TRBJ2-7	CASSAGKGRKAYEQYF	TGTGCCAGCAGTGCGGGTAAGGGAAGAAAAGCCTACGAGCAGTACTTC
-	-	TRBV7-2	TRBJ2-1	CASSDYNEQFF	TGTGCCAGCAGTGATTACAATGAGCAGTTCTTC
few	-	TRBV2	TRBJ1-6	CASSVGAGQASPLHF	TGTGCCAGCAGTGTTGGTGCTGGGCAAGCTTCACCCCTCCACTTT
-	TRBD1	TRBV18	TRBJ2-7	CASSPSPGGLEQYF	TGTGCCAGCTCACCATCCCCAGGGGGATTGGAGCAGTACTTC
-	-	TRBV18	TRBJ1-5	CASSSGAGNQPQHF	TGTGCCAGCTCATCAGGCGCCGGGAATCAGCCCCAGCATTTT
-	-	TRBV19	TRBJ2-7	CASAQTGRGYEQYF	TGTGCCAGTGCCCAGACAGGACGAGGCTACGAGCAGTACTTC
few	-	TRBV6-1	TRBJ1-2	CASSEKLPILTF	TGTGCCAGCAGTGAAAAGCTCCCAATCCTCACCTTC
once	TRBD2	TRBV5-1	TRBJ2-7	CASSLGTSGAREQYF	TGCGCCAGCAGTCTTGGGACTAGCGGGGCGAGGGAGCAGTACTTC
-	-	TRBV27	TRBJ2-1	CASSKRSSYNEQFF	TGTGCCAGCAGTAAGCGGAGCTCCTACAATGAGCAGTTCTTC
-	-	TRBV9	TRBJ1-5	CASSQEGGNQPQHF	TGTGCCAGCAGCCAGGAGGGGGGCAATCAGCCCCAGCATTTT
-	TRBD2	TRBV10-1	TRBJ2-1	CASSTSGGASEQFF	TGCGCCAGCAGCACTAGCGGGGGGGCTAGTGAGCAGTTCTTC